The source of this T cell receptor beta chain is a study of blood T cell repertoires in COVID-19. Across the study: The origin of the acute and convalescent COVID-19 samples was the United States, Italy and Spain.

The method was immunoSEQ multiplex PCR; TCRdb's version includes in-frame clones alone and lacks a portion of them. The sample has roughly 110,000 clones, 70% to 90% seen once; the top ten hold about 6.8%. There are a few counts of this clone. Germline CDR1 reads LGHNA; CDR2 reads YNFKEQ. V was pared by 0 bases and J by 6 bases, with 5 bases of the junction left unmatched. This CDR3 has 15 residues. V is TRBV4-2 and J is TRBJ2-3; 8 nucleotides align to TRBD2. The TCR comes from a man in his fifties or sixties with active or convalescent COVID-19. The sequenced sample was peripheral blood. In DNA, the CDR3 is TGTGCCAGCAGCCAAGATCGGGGGGGAAGGGATACGCAGTATTTT. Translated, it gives CASSQDRGGRDTQYF.